This entry features one T cell receptor (beta chain) sequence. Its antigen is unidentified. The data stem from a study of T cells and Merkel cell carcinoma outcomes. Findings and caveats of the study: Repertoire plus T-cell density reportedly predicted Merkel cell carcinoma outcomes.

Clones were read by immunoSEQ multiplex PCR, and TCRdb kept only the in-frame ones, dropping some. The data hold fewer than 1,500 clones, with 80% to 90% observed a single time. Trimming pared 2 bases from V and 5 bases from J, leaving 10 bases between. There are 13 residues in the CDR3. Germline CDR1 and CDR2: SGHNT and YYREEE (reference sequence). Sequencing input: tumor tissue from Merkel cell carcinoma. The J gene is TRBJ2-5, the V gene TRBV5-4; tentative D call: TRBD1 (6 bases). This receptor was taken from a human donor with Merkel cell carcinoma. The DNA for the CDR3 is TGTGCCAGCAGCTTTTGGGGGCGGGAGACCCAGTACTTC. Its translation is CASSFWGRETQYF.